The next 11 T cell receptor beta chains were all read from a single sample in a study of T cell responses to AZD1222 COVID-19 vaccine. Data came from immunoSEQ multiplex PCR; TCRdb stores just in-frame clones and leaves some out. The table has around 140,000 clones, roughly 87% seen once. The starting material was peripheral blood, obtained 28 days after the second dose of the MenACWY control vaccine. These receptors originate from an adult who received the MenACWY meningococcal vaccine as a control.

The chain has TRBV24-1 and TRBJ1-5, with 8 bases matching TRBD1. The CDR3 totals 14 residues. J was trimmed by 1 base and V by 11 bases; bases with no gene match: 6. The V gene's germline CDR1 is KGHDR and CDR2 SFDVKD. CDR3 sequence: CASVRGRSNQPQHF. The CDR3 DNA follows: TGTGCCAGCGTCAGGGGGCGGAGCAATCAGCCCCAGCATTTT.

The V call is TRBV4-1, the J call TRBJ1-1; 8 positions match TRBD1. The germline V gene encodes CDR1 MGHRA and CDR2 YSYEKL. The CDR3 sequence is 18 residues long. DNA of the CDR3: TGCCCCCCCCGCCGACAGTTCGGGACAGGCGGACGGAACACTGAAGCTTTCTTT. It is translated as CPPRRQFGTGGRNTEAFF.

This clone was seen just once. The V gene is TRBV27, the J gene TRBJ2-2; TRBD1 or TRBD2 may be the D gene (5 bases each). CDR1 is MNHEY and CDR2 is SMNVEV in the germline V gene (reference sequence). The CDR3 contains 16 residues. The V gene lost 5 bases and the J gene lost 6 bases, with 19 bases spanning the gap. The CDR3 sequence: CASSKPGREFPGELFF. The CDR3 nucleotides read TGTGCCAGCAGTAAACCGGGACGTGAATTCCCCGGGGAGCTGTTTTTT.

This sequence joins TRBV5-1 and TRBJ2-2, with D possibly TRBD1 on 5 matching bases. The V gene's germline CDR1 is SGHRS and CDR2 YFSETQ. V was clipped by 4 bases and J by 1 base, with 11 bases between them. The CDR3 length is 15 residues. In nucleotides, the CDR3 is TGCGCCAGCAGCCTAGGGGTTTTGAACACCGGGGAGCTGTTTTTT. This encodes CASSLGVLNTGELFF.

The V call is TRBV5-1, the J call TRBJ2-6; D ambiguous. Germline V gene sequence: CDR1 SGHRS, CDR2 YFSETQ. Trimming shortened V by 2 bases and J by 0 bases, and 6 bases separated the two germline ends. The CDR3 consists of 15 residues. For the CDR3, the DNA is TGCGCCAGCAGCTTCTACGTCTCTGGGGCCAACGTCCTGACTTTC. Its translation: CASSFYVSGANVLTF.

The V and J genes are TRBV7-2 and TRBJ1-2; D may be TRBD1 (5 bases). Trimming took 5 bases from V and 4 from J, leaving 17 bases between them. Per germline, CDR1 SGHTA and CDR2 FQGNSA. The CDR3 length is 15 residues. CDR3 protein: CASSPYSEGTYGYTF. The CDR3 bases are TGTGCCAGCAGCCCTTACTCGGAGGGGACCTATGGCTACACCTTC.

The V gene is TRBV5-1, the J gene TRBJ1-2; TRBD1 aligns across 9 bases. Germline CDR1 reads SGHRS; CDR2 reads YFSETQ. The trim removed 4 bases at V and 6 bases at J, leaving 10 bases unmatched. The CDR3 loop spans 15 amino acids. The CDR3 region is CASSPGQGILDGYTF. CDR3 nucleotides: TGCGCCAGCAGCCCGGGACAGGGAATCTTGGATGGCTACACCTTC. Drawing the rest from reference TRBV5-1 and TRBJ1-2, the complete variable domain is KAGVTQTPRYLIKTRGQQVTLSCSPISGHRSVSWYQQTPGQGLQFLFEYFSETQRNKGNFPGRFSGRQFSNSRSEMNVSTLELGDSALYLCASSPGQGILDGYTFGSGTRLTVV.

The chain joins TRBV14 to TRBJ1-1; D is unresolved. This CDR3 is 15 amino acids long. The ends were cut back, 4 bases at V and 0 bases at J, with 12 bases in the middle. Germline V gives CDR1 SGHDN, CDR2 FVKESK. This chain's CDR3 is CASSRLQRMNTEAFF. In DNA, the CDR3 is TGTGCCAGCAGCCGACTCCAGCGGATGAACACTGAAGCTTTCTTT.

V usage is TRBV4-1 and J usage is TRBJ2-1; 8 nucleotides align to TRBD1. CDR3 length: 15 amino acids. The V gene end was trimmed by 4 bases and the J gene end by 6 bases; junction bases not matched to a gene: 8. Germline CDR1 reads MGHRA; CDR2 reads YSYEKL. The CDR3 DNA follows: TGCGCCAGCAGCCTCGCAGGGGGCGCGGGCAATGAGCAGTTCTTC. Its protein is CASSLAGGAGNEQFF.

This sequence joins TRBV6-6 and TRBJ1-1; D call uncertain. V lost 7 bases, J lost 0 bases, and 18 bases lay in between. The germline gives CDR1 MNHNY, CDR2 SVGAGI (reference sequence). CDR3 length: 16 residues. The CDR3 DNA is TGTGCCAGCACTAGAGATAGGACCTCCATGAACACTGAAGCTTTCTTT. Residues: CASTRDRTSMNTEAFF.

The chain couples TRBV19 to TRBJ2-2; possibly TRBD2 for D (6 bases). Germline lookup yields CDR1 LNHDA and CDR2 SQIVND (reference sequence). The V gene lost 5 bases and the J gene lost 1 base, with 14 bases spanning the gap. The length of the CDR3 is 16 residues. CDR3 sequence (DNA): TGTGCCAGTAGTCTTCGAGTGGGGGGGAACACCGGGGAGCTGTTTTTT. This codes for CASSLRVGGNTGELFF. Full variable domain (missing parts from reference TRBV19 and TRBJ2-2): DGGITQSPKYLFRKEGQNVTLSCEQNLNHDAMYWYRQDPGQGLRLIYYSQIVNDFQKGDIAEGYSVSREKKESFPLTVTSAQKNPTAFYLCASSLRVGGNTGELFFGEGSRLTVL.